The rows below give T cell receptor beta chains drawn from one sample of a study of beta chain features in type 1 diabetes. Assay: immunoSEQ multiplex PCR; the TCRdb copy retains only in-frame clones and omits some. The profile covers around 120,000 clones, with roughly 17% appearing a single time and 2.6% taken by the ten largest. Input material: central memory CD4+ T cells from blood. These receptors came from a man between 18 and 35 years old with type 1 diabetes. The CDR3 runs from the conserved cysteine through the conserved F or W. Fields, in order: V gene, D gene, J gene, clone size, CDR3 DNA, CDR3 protein. The D gene is left open where the match is weak. Not all rows give a size; the values are once, few, many and, for expanded clones, a class.

>TRBV19|-|TRBJ2-1|few
TGTGCCAGTAGTATACCCTATTCCTACAATGAGCAGTTCTTC
CASSIPYSYNEQFF
>TRBV7-8|-|TRBJ1-2|-
TGTGCCAGCAGCTTCATGACAGATAACTATGGCTACACCTTC
CASSFMTDNYGYTF
>TRBV28|-|TRBJ1-4|-
TGTGCCAGCAGTCTAGGGACAACTAATGAAAAACTGTTTTTT
CASSLGTTNEKLFF
>TRBV14|TRBD2|TRBJ2-3|few
TGTGCCAGCAGCCAAGAGAGCGGGAGTCCTCGCACAGATACGCAGTATTTT
CASSQESGSPRTDTQYF
>TRBV29-1|TRBD1|TRBJ2-7|few
TGCAGCGTTGAATCGGACAGGGACTACGAGCAGTACTTC
CSVESDRDYEQYF
>TRBV6-1|TRBD1|TRBJ2-7|few
TGTGCCAGCAGTCACACAGGGGGCGGCTACGAGCAGTACTTC
CASSHTGGGYEQYF
>TRBV7-2|-|TRBJ2-5|many
TGTGCCAGCCAAACGGGGAGCGCGCATCAAGAGACCCAGTACTTC
CASQTGSAHQETQYF
>TRBV4-3|TRBD1|TRBJ2-3|many
TGCGCCAGCAGCCAAGAGAGGGGACAGGGGGCATTCGGGGATACGCAGTATTTT
CASSQERGQGAFGDTQYF
>TRBV5-4|-|TRBJ1-6|-
TGTGCCAGCAGCCCACAACTGGGGGTGGATTCACCCCTCCACTTT
CASSPQLGVDSPLHF
>TRBV7-2|TRBD1|TRBJ2-6|few
TGTGCCAGCAGCTTAGATTACCCAGGGGGCTCTGGGGCCAACGTCCTGACTTTC
CASSLDYPGGSGANVLTF
>TRBV5-6|-|TRBJ2-4|few
TGTGCCAGCAGCTTGTCTGGGACGGGCGCCAAAAACATTCAGTACTTC
CASSLSGTGAKNIQYF
>TRBV6-5|TRBD1|TRBJ1-4|few
TGTGCCAGCAGTTACCGACAGGGGGGAATGAATGAAAAACTGTTTTTT
CASSYRQGGMNEKLFF
>TRBV6-5|-|TRBJ1-1|-
TGTGCCAGCAGCTTACAGGGGAACACTGAAGCTTTCTTT
CASSLQGNTEAFF
>TRBV30|-|TRBJ1-1|few
TGTGCCTGGAGTACGGGACACCCAAACACTGAAGCTTTCTTT
CAWSTGHPNTEAFF
>TRBV29-1|TRBD1|TRBJ2-7|few
TGCAGCGTTGTAGCCAGATTAACCGGGACAGGGGGCTACGAGCAGTACTTC
CSVVARLTGTGGYEQYF
>TRBV9|TRBD1|TRBJ2-5|-
TGTGCCAGCAGCGTAGTCCTGACAGGGGGGACCCAGTACTTC
CASSVVLTGGTQYF
>TRBV7-2|-|TRBJ1-6|-
TGTGCCAGCAGCTCAGGGAGTTCACCCCTCCACTTT
CASSSGSSPLHF
>TRBV11-3|TRBD2|TRBJ2-2|few
TGTGCCAGCAGCGATAGCGGGAGGGCCAGCAGCGGGGAGCTGTTTTTT
CASSDSGRASSGELFF
>TRBV7-2|-|TRBJ2-7|few
TGTGCCAGCAGCTTATGGGCAGGAGCCTACGAGCAGTACTTC
CASSLWAGAYEQYF
>TRBV7-9|TRBD1|TRBJ2-3|-
TGTGCCAGCAGCTTAACGCTACAGGGGGCGGATACGCAGTATTTT
CASSLTLQGADTQYF
>TRBV10-3|TRBD1|TRBJ1-6|-
TGTGCCATCAATTCGGGACAGGCGTTTAATTCACCCCTCCACTTT
CAINSGQAFNSPLHF
>TRBV7-2|TRBD2|TRBJ2-1|-
TGTGCCAGCAGCCGCGGACTAGCGGGGACGGGGAATGAGCAGTTCTTC
CASSRGLAGTGNEQFF
>TRBV13|TRBD1|TRBJ2-3|-
TGTGCCAGCAGCTCGGACAGGGGACAGACAGATACGCAGTATTTT
CASSSDRGQTDTQYF
>TRBV10-3|-|TRBJ2-1|-
TGTGCCATCAGTGAGAGGAGTGGCAGAAAAAGCTCCTACAATGAGCAGTTCTTC
CAISERSGRKSSYNEQFF
>TRBV7-9|-|TRBJ2-1|medium-sized
TGTGCCAGCAGCTTAGTACCCCAATTCAATGAGCAGTTCTTC
CASSLVPQFNEQFF
>TRBV29-1|-|TRBJ1-6|-
TGCAGCGTTAAAGTACCGGGGGTAAATTCACCCCTCCACTTT
CSVKVPGVNSPLHF
>TRBV9|TRBD1|TRBJ2-5|-
TGTGCCAGCAGCGCCCTCCAGGGGGTGATTGAGACCCAGTACTTC
CASSALQGVIETQYF
>TRBV14|-|TRBJ1-2|few
TGTGCCAGCAGCCGTTACTTGACAGACTATGGCTACACCTTC
CASSRYLTDYGYTF
>TRBV4-2|-|TRBJ1-2|few
TGTGCCAGCAGCCAAACCTCCGGGCTGAGGAGCTACACCTTC
CASSQTSGLRSYTF
>TRBV2|-|TRBJ2-7|-
TGTGCCAGCAGGGCTAGAGTAAGCTCCTACGAGCAGTACTTC
CASRARVSSYEQYF
>TRBV7-7|-|TRBJ1-5|-
TGTGCTAGCATCCCGGGGAGGGGCAATCAGCCCCAGCATTTT
CASIPGRGNQPQHF
>TRBV18|-|TRBJ1-2|many
TGTGCCAGCTCACCTTTGACAGCGAAGGATGGCTACACCTTC
CASSPLTAKDGYTF
>TRBV4-1|-|TRBJ1-1|-
TGCGCCAGCAGCCAAGGAGTGATGAGGCCTGAAGCTTTCTTT
CASSQGVMRPEAFF
>TRBV6-5|-|TRBJ1-2|-
TGTGCCAGCAGCCGGACCACTACGTATGGCTACACCTTC
CASSRTTTYGYTF
>TRBV2|-|TRBJ2-6|few
TGTGCCAGCAGTAACTCTGGGGCCAACGTCCTGATTTTC
CASSNSGANVLIF
>TRBV29-1|-|TRBJ2-5|few
TGCAGCGTTGAGGGAGCCCAAGAGACCCAGTACTTC
CSVEGAQETQYF
>TRBV7-3|-|TRBJ2-3|-
TGTGCCAGCAGCTTCGACAGTGCTAGCACAGATACGCAGTATTTT
CASSFDSASTDTQYF
>TRBV5-1|-|TRBJ1-4|-
TGCGCCAGCAGCGTTTCCCCGCCAACTAATGAAAAACTGTTTTTT
CASSVSPPTNEKLFF
>TRBV7-9|-|TRBJ2-5|-
TGTGCCAGCAGCCCGCCATGGGGGCAAGAGACCCAGTACTTC
CASSPPWGQETQYF
>TRBV11-2|-|TRBJ2-7|-
TGTGCCAGCAGCTTAGGGCGGACTGCCTACGAGCAGTACTTC
CASSLGRTAYEQYF
>TRBV6-4|-|TRBJ2-6|many
TGTGCCAGCAGTCCCTTAGCTGGGGCCAACGTCCTGACTTTC
CASSPLAGANVLTF
>TRBV7-9|TRBD1|TRBJ2-7|-
TGTGCCAGAAGGGGACAGCGGGAGCAGTACTTC
CARRGQREQYF
>TRBV7-2|-|TRBJ2-1|-
TGTGCCAGCAAAGTGGCCAATGAGCAGTTCTTC
CASKVANEQFF
>TRBV6-5|-|TRBJ2-1|many
TGTGCCAGCACCCCTTGGGGGGGGCTGAACAATGAGCAGTTCTTC
CASTPWGGLNNEQFF
>TRBV4-1|-|TRBJ2-4|once
TGCGCCAGCAGCCAACCCGCTAATGTAGCCAAAAACATTCAGTACTTC
CASSQPANVAKNIQYF
>TRBV9|-|TRBJ1-2|-
TGTGCCAGCAGCGTAGCTTCCGACGACGGCTACACCTTC
CASSVASDDGYTF
>TRBV28|TRBD2|TRBJ2-1|many
TGTGCCAGCAGTTCGACTAGCGGGGGGTTGAATGAGCAGTTCTTC
CASSSTSGGLNEQFF
>TRBV30|TRBD1|TRBJ2-2|-
TGTGCCTGGAGAAAACAGGGGGCTGGCACCGGGGAGCTGTTTTTT
CAWRKQGAGTGELFF
>TRBV4-1|-|TRBJ2-3|few
TGCGCCAGCAGGCTATCATGGACTGCCACAGATACGCAGTATTTT
CASRLSWTATDTQYF
>TRBV7-2|TRBD1|TRBJ2-1|many
TGTGCCAGCAGCTTTGACAGGGGGCGCGAGAATGAGCAGTTCTTC
CASSFDRGRENEQFF